One sample yielded the 13 T cell receptor beta chains listed below, sequenced in a study of blood T cell repertoires in COVID-19. Clones were sequenced by immunoSEQ multiplex PCR, and TCRdb holds only the in-frame ones, with some missing. The table shows about 230,000 clones, with over 75% occurring only once. The sample was peripheral blood. The receptor set was obtained from a man aged 50 or older with COVID-19, enrolled during active disease.

This rearrangement joins TRBV4-2 to TRBJ2-1; 10 nucleotides agree with TRBD2. V was pared by 5 bases and J by 7 bases, with 11 bases of the junction left unmatched. The length of the CDR3 is 16 residues. In germline, CDR1 is LGHNA, CDR2 YNFKEQ. Here the CDR3 DNA reads TGTGCCAGCAGCATACAGCGGGGGGGCCTGGAAAATGAGCAGTTCTTC. Protein product: CASSIQRGGLENEQFF.

This sequence joins TRBV27 and TRBJ1-1; D might be TRBD1 (6 bases). V was cut by 0 bases and J by 6 bases, with 8 bases left in between. Germline-derived CDR1 and CDR2 are MNHEY and SMNVEV (reference sequence). The CDR3 loop spans 13 amino acids. The CDR3 region has the DNA TGTGCCAGCAGTTTATCGGACAGAGCTGAAGCTTTCTTT. Residues: CASSLSDRAEAFF.

This chain connects TRBV5-1 to TRBJ2-4; 7 nucleotides align to TRBD1. Trimming cost V 0 bases and J 5 bases; bases outside gene matches: 2. Germline CDR1 SGHRS, CDR2 YFSETQ. CDR3 length: 14 residues. As DNA, the CDR3 is TGCGCCAGCAGCTTGGGAGACAGGGAAAACATTCAGTACTTC. Its translation is CASSLGDRENIQYF.

This rearrangement joins TRBV7-2 to TRBJ2-7; 7 bases match TRBD1. The CDR3 has 17 amino acids. The V gene end was trimmed by 5 bases and the J gene end by 4 bases; junction bases not matched to a gene: 17. The V gene's germline CDR1 is SGHTA and CDR2 FQGNSA. The CDR3 loop is CASSPLRYRGRGYEQYF. CDR3 nucleotide sequence: TGTGCCAGCAGCCCTCTTCGTTATAGGGGGCGCGGGTACGAGCAGTACTTC.

This rearrangement joins TRBV5-4 to TRBJ2-7; TRBD2 aligns across 7 bases. The V segment lost 4 bases and the J segment 7 bases; nucleotides outside the gene matches: 14. The CDR3 has 15 amino acids. Germline V CDR1 and CDR2: SGHNT, YYREEE (reference sequence). The CDR3 loop reads CASSGGGAGPGEQYF. The CDR3 bases are TGTGCCAGCAGCGGCGGGGGTGCCGGGCCGGGGGAGCAGTACTTC.

The CDR3 region has the DNA TGTGCCAGCAGAGGACAGGTGCCCATGAACACTGAAGCTTTCTTT. Translated, it gives CASRGQVPMNTEAFF. The chain carries TRBV6-5 and TRBJ1-1; 7 bases are shared with TRBD1. V was pared by 6 bases and J by 0 bases, with 7 bases of the junction left unmatched. Per the germline V gene, CDR1 is MNHEY and CDR2 is SVGAGI. The CDR3 runs 15 residues.

This sequence joins TRBV3-1 (or the pseudogene TRBV3-2) and TRBJ2-7; TRBD2 matches 7 bases. V shed 1 base and J 3 bases; nucleotides not matched to a gene: 0. The germline gives CDR1 LGHDT, CDR2 YNNKEL (reference sequence). This CDR3 comprises 13 residues. CDR3 region: CASSQGGGYEQYF. The CDR3 DNA is TGTGCCAGCAGCCAAGGGGGGGGCTACGAGCAGTACTTC.

In its sample, this clone was seen a few times. DNA for the CDR3: TGTGCCAGCAGTCTAACAGGTTCCTACGAGCAGTACTTC. Translating gives CASSLTGSYEQYF. This rearrangement joins TRBV28 to TRBJ2-7, with D possibly TRBD1 on 5 matching bases. The V end lost 5 bases, the J end lost 1 base, and 9 bases lay between the germline ends. This CDR3 is built from 13 residues. The V gene's germline CDR1 is MDHEN and CDR2 SYDVKM.

V gene TRBV30 combines with J gene TRBJ1-5, with TRBD1 identical over 10 bases. The length of the CDR3 is 15 residues. Germline V gene lookup returns CDR1 GTSNPN and CDR2 SVGIG (reference sequence). V gave up 4 bases and J gave up 6 bases; unmatched junction bases: 9. The CDR3 nucleotides read TGTGCCTGGAAGGGACAGGGGCCCCTATCTCAGCCCCAGCATTTT. Translated: CAWKGQGPLSQPQHF.

The CDR3 nucleotides are TGCGCCAGCAGCCCCAGGACAGGGAATGGCTACACCTTC. This gives the protein CASSPRTGNGYTF. The V and J genes are TRBV4-3 and TRBJ1-2, with 8 positions matching TRBD1. Germline-derived CDR1 and CDR2 are LGHNA and YSLEER. CDR3 length equals 13 residues. The ends lost 4 bases at V and 6 bases at J; junction bases unmatched: 4.

The V gene is TRBV6-5, the J gene TRBJ1-5; TRBD1 is a possible D gene (6 bases). Germline V lookup: CDR1 MNHEY, CDR2 SVGAGI. With 7 bases removed from V and 7 bases from J, the gap between germline ends came to 17 bases. The CDR3 is 14 amino acids. CDR3: CASMPRGAGQPQHF. In DNA form, the CDR3 reads TGTGCCAGCATGCCCCGGGGGGCAGGGCAGCCCCAGCATTTT.

This chain connects TRBV12-5 to TRBJ1-5; no firm D call. Germline V gives CDR1 LGHNT, CDR2 FRNRAP. Trimming pared 0 bases from V and 2 bases from J, leaving 11 bases between. CDR3 length equals 16 residues. CDR3 amino acids: CASGLVTGIGNQPQHF. As DNA, the CDR3 is TGTGCTAGTGGTTTGGTTACGGGTATTGGCAATCAGCCCCAGCATTTT.

V and J are TRBV5-1 and TRBJ1-2; possible D gene TRBD1, 5 bases. There are 15 residues in the CDR3. Germline V gives CDR1 SGHRS, CDR2 YFSETQ. Trimming took off 0 bases at V and 6 bases at J, with 15 bases between the two ends. CDR3 in DNA: TGCGCCAGCAGCTTGGCGGGGGTGATAAGAGATGGCTACACCTTC. As protein: CASSLAGVIRDGYTF.